Listed below are T cell receptor beta chains from one sample, sequenced in a study of CD8+ T cells in alopecia areata. Profiling relied on immunoSEQ multiplex PCR, and the TCRdb table lists in-frame clones only, not all of them. This table has roughly 180,000 clones, roughly three fifths appearing once. Sequencing used CD4+ T cells sorted from blood, obtained at week 4, from a patient treated with tofacitinib. These receptors were obtained from a human donor with alopecia areata. The CDR3 runs from the conserved cysteine through the conserved F or W. The D gene is left open where the match is weak. For some rows the clone size is stated as once, few or many, or as a class when expanded; others skip it.

V: TRBV14
size: .
D: TRBD1
J: TRBJ1-2
length: 16
DNA: TGTGCCAGCAGCCAAGGTGCGACAGGGACTAACTATGGCTACACCTTC
CDR3: CASSQGATGTNYGYTF

V: TRBV28
size: few
D: .
J: TRBJ1-1
length: 12
DNA: TGTGCCAGCAGGGGCGGGTACACTGAAGCTTTCTTT
CDR3: CASRGGYTEAFF

V: TRBV9
size: .
D: .
J: TRBJ1-6
length: 12
DNA: TGTGCCAGCAGCGTAGTTGACGGCCACCTCCACTTT
CDR3: CASSVVDGHLHF

V: TRBV2
size: .
D: .
J: TRBJ1-2
length: 14
DNA: TGTGCCAGCAGCGCAAGTACCGGGACCCAGGGCTACACCTTC
CDR3: CASSASTGTQGYTF

V: TRBV10-3
size: few
D: TRBD1
J: TRBJ2-7
length: 15
DNA: TGTGCCATCACAACCTCCCCGGGACAGGGTTACGAGCAGTACTTC
CDR3: CAITTSPGQGYEQYF

V: TRBV5-1
size: .
D: .
J: TRBJ2-4
length: 14
DNA: TGCGCCAGCAGCTTGGAGGCTAATGGGAACATTCAGTACTTC
CDR3: CASSLEANGNIQYF

V: TRBV27
size: .
D: TRBD1
J: TRBJ2-5
length: 16
DNA: TGTGCCAGCAGTCCCAGGGGGCAGGGCCGCCAAGAGACCCAGTACTTC
CDR3: CASSPRGQGRQETQYF

V: TRBV5-4
size: .
D: TRBD1
J: TRBJ1-6
length: 16
DNA: TGTGCCAGCAGCTACCGGGGAGGGGGCTTGGATTCACCCCTCCACTTT
CDR3: CASSYRGGGLDSPLHF

V: TRBV15
size: .
D: .
J: TRBJ2-3
length: 13
DNA: TGTGCCACCAGCAGAGGAGTTCAAGATACGCAGTATTTT
CDR3: CATSRGVQDTQYF

V: TRBV5-1
size: .
D: TRBD1
J: TRBJ1-3
length: 16
DNA: TGCGCCAGCAGCCAAGGGACAGGGAGCTCTGGAAACACCATATATTTT
CDR3: CASSQGTGSSGNTIYF

V: TRBV15
size: .
D: TRBD1
J: TRBJ2-3
length: 20
DNA: TGTGCCACCAGCAGAGAGACAGGGTGGTTGTCTGGAGACCGCACAGATACGCAGTATTTT
CDR3: CATSRETGWLSGDRTDTQYF

V: TRBV25-1
size: .
D: .
J: TRBJ2-1
length: 15
DNA: TGTGCCAGCAGCTTCGGAGAGGGCGGAGCCAATGAGCAGTTCTTC
CDR3: CASSFGEGGANEQFF

V: TRBV6-5
size: .
D: .
J: TRBJ2-7
length: 16
DNA: TGTGCCAGCAGTTACACCGGGACCTTGAGCTCCTACGAGCAGTACTTC
CDR3: CASSYTGTLSSYEQYF